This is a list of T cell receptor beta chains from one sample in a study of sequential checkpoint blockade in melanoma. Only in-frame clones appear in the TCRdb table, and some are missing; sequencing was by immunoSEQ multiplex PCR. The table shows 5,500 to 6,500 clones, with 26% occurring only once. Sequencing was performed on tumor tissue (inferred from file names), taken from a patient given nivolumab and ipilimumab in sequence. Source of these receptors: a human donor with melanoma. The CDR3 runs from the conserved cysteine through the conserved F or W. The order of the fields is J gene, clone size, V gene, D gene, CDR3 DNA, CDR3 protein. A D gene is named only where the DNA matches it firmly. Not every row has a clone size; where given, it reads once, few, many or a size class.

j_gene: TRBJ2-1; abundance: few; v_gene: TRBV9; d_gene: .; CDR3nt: TGTGCCAGCAGCTTCGGACAGTACAATGAGCAGTTCTTC; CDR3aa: CASSFGQYNEQFF
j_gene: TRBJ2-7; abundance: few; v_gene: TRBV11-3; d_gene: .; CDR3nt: TGTGCCAGCAGCCCGCAGGGTCGTGGGACTGGATCCTACGAGCAGTACTTC; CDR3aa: CASSPQGRGTGSYEQYF
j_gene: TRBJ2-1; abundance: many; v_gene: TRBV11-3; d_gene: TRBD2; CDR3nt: TGTGCCAGCAGCCCGGGACTAGCAGAATACAATGAGCAGTTCTTC; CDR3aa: CASSPGLAEYNEQFF
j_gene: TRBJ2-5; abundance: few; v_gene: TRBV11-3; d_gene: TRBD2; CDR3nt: TGTGCCAGCAGCTCTATAGCGGGCCAAGGGACCCAGTACTTC; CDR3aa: CASSSIAGQGTQYF
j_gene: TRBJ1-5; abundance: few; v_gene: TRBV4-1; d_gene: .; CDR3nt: TGCGCCAGCAGCCAGCCAGGGGGCAATCAGCCCCAGCATTTT; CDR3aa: CASSQPGGNQPQHF
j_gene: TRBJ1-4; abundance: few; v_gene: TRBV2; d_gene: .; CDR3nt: TGTGCCAGCAGCACCTACTCTGACAGGCCTACAACTAATGAAAAACTGTTTTTT; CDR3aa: CASSTYSDRPTTNEKLFF
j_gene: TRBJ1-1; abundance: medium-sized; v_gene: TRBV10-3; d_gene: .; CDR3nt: TGTGCCATCAGTGAGTTTACAGGTGGGACTGAAGCTTTCTTT; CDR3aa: CAISEFTGGTEAFF
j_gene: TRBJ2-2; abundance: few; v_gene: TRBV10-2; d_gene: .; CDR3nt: TGCGCCAGCACAGGGGCCAGAACCGGGGAGCTGTTTTTT; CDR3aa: CASTGARTGELFF
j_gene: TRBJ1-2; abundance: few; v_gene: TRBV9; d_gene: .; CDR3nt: TGTGCCAGCAGCTCCCCTCGCGGGGGGCTTCATGTCGATGGCTACACCTTC; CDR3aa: CASSSPRGGLHVDGYTF
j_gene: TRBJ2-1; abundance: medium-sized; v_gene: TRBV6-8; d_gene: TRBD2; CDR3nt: TGTGCCAGCAGTTGGCCCAGGACTAGCGGGAGCAATGAGCAGTTCTTC; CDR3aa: CASSWPRTSGSNEQFF
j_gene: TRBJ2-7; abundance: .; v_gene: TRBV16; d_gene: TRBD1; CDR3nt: TGTGCCAGCAGCCAGGGACAGGGGTTTTACGAGCAGTACTTC; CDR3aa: CASSQGQGFYEQYF
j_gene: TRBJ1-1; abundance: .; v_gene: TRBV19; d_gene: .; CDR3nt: TGTGCCAGTAGATGGGGAACTTTGACCAACACTGAAGCTTTCTTT; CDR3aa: CASRWGTLTNTEAFF
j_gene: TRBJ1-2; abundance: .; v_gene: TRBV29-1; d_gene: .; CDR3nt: TGCAGCGTTACCGGTAGCCTGAGGGATGGCTACACCTTC; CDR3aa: CSVTGSLRDGYTF
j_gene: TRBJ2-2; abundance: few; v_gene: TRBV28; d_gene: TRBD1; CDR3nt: TGTGCCAGCAGTTCCTACAGGGGGCCGAACACCGGGGAGCTGTTTTTT; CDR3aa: CASSSYRGPNTGELFF
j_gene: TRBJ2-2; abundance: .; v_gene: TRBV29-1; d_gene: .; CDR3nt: TGCAGCGTTGGCGAATCCAAGGGGGGCACCGGGGAGCTGTTTTTT; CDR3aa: CSVGESKGGTGELFF
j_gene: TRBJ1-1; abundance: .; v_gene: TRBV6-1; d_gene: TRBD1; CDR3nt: TGTGCCAGCAGTGAAGGGTGGGGGACAGGGGGCCTGACTGAAGCTTTCTTT; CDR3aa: CASSEGWGTGGLTEAFF
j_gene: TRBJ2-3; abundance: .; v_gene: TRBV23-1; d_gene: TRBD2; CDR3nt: TGCGCCAGCAGTCCCTCAGGACTAGCGGGACCACCGGGAGTGGCAGATACGCAGTATTTT; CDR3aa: CASSPSGLAGPPGVADTQYF
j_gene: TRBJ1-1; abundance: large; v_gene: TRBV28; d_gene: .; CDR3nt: TGTGCCAGCAGTTTGGGGACGAACACTGAAGCTTTCTTT; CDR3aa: CASSLGTNTEAFF
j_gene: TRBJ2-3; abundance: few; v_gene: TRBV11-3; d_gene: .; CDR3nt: TGTGCCAGCATCACTCCCCCTCGCACAGATACGCAGTATTTT; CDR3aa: CASITPPRTDTQYF
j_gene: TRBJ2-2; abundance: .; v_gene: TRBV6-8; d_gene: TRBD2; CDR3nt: TGTGCCAGCAGTGAGTCGCTAGCGGGAGCCGGGGAGCTGTTTTTT; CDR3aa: CASSESLAGAGELFF
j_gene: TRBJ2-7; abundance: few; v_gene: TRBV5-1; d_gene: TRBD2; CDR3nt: TGCGCCAGCAGCCCTAGCGGGGTCCTCGGCTACGAGCAGTACTTC; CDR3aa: CASSPSGVLGYEQYF
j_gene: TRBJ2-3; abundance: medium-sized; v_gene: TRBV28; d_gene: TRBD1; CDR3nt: TGTGCCAGCAGTCCAACGACAGGGGGGGTAGGTACGCAGTATTTT; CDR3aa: CASSPTTGGVGTQYF
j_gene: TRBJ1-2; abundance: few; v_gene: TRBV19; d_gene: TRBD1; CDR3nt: TGTGCCAGTAAGGGGACAGGGGGCAACTATGGCTACACCTTC; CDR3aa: CASKGTGGNYGYTF
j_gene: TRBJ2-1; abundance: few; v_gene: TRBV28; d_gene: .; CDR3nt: TGTGCCAGCAGGCGGAGCGGGTCCTACAATGAGCAGTTCTTC; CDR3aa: CASRRSGSYNEQFF
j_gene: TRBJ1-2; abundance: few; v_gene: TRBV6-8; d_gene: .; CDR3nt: TGTGCCAGTTGGGGCTTTTCTAACTATGGCTACACCTTC; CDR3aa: CASWGFSNYGYTF
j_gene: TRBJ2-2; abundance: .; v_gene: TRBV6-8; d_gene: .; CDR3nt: TGTGCCAGCAGAGCCGACCCCAACACCGGGGAGCTGTTTTTT; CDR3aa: CASRADPNTGELFF
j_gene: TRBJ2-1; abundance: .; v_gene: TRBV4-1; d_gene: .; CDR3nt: TGCGCCAGCAGTGGGATCCAGTCCTACAATGAGCAGTTCTTC; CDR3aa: CASSGIQSYNEQFF
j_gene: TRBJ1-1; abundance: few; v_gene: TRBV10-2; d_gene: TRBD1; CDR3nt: TGCGCCAGCAAGACAGGGAAGAAGGCTGAAGCTTTCTTT; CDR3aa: CASKTGKKAEAFF
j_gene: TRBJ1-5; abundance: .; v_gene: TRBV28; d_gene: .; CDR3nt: TGTGCCAGCAGCAGACCCCCGGGGGTGCAGCCCCAGCATTTT; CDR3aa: CASSRPPGVQPQHF
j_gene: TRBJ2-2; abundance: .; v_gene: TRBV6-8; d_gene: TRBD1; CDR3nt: TGTGCCAGCAGTCCACGCAACAGGGGTAACACCGGGGAGCTGTTTTTT; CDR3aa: CASSPRNRGNTGELFF
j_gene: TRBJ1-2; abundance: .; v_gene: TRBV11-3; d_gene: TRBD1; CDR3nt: TGTGCCAGCAGCTTAAGGACAGGACGTAACTATGGCTACACCTTC; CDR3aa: CASSLRTGRNYGYTF
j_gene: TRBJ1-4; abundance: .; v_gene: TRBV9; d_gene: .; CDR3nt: TGTGCCAGCAGCGTAGATGCTTGGAATGAAAAACTGTTTTTT; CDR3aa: CASSVDAWNEKLFF
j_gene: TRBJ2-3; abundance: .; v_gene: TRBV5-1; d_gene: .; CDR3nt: TGCGCCAGCAGCACCTTCCCGGGGGGCCCAGAAGGTACGCAGTATTTT; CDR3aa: CASSTFPGGPEGTQYF
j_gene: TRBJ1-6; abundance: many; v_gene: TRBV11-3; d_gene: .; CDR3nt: TGTGCCAGCAGCTTGGGCACTTGGGGTTCACCCCTCCACTTT; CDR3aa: CASSLGTWGSPLHF
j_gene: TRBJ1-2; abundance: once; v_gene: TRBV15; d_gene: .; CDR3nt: TGTGCCACCAGCAGAGAAGGAGTCGCCAGGGGCCCCTATAACTATGGCTACACCTTC; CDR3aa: CATSREGVARGPYNYGYTF
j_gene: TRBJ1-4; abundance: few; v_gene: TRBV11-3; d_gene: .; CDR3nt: TGTGCCAGCAGCCTAGGACAGACTTTTGCAACTAATGAAAAACTGTTTTTT; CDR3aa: CASSLGQTFATNEKLFF
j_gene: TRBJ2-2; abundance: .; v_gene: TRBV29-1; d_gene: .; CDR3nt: TGCAGCGCCCTGGCCGGTAACACCGGGGAGCTGTTTTTT; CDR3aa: CSALAGNTGELFF
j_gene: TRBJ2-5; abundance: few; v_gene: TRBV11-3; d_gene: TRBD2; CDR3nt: TGTGCCAGCAGCTTGGATAGGGGACTAGCGGGAGCCTCTCAGACCCAGTACTTC; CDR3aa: CASSLDRGLAGASQTQYF
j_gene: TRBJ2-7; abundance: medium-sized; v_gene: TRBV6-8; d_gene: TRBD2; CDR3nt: TGTGCCAGCAAACTCGGCGGGGGGCTGCCCTACGAGCAGTACTTC; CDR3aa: CASKLGGGLPYEQYF
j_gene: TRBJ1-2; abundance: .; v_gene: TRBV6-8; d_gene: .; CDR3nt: TGTGCCAGCAGGGAATTATTTCCGGGGGCCAGCTATGGCTACACCTTC; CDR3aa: CASRELFPGASYGYTF
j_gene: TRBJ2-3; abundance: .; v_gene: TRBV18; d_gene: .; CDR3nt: TGTGCCAGCTCACCATTTACAGATACGCAGTATTTT; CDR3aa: CASSPFTDTQYF
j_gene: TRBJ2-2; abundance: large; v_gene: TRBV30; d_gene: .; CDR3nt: TGTGCCTGGGGAAACATAGACACCGGGGAGCTGTTTTTT; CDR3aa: CAWGNIDTGELFF
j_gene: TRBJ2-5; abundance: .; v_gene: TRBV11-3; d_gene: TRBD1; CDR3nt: TGTGCCAGCAGACTTACAGGGGGCGAAGAGACCCAGTACTTC; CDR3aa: CASRLTGGEETQYF
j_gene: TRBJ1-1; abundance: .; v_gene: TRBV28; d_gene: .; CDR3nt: TGTGCCAGCAGGCCTTCGGCAGGCCCGAACACTGAAGCTTTCTTT; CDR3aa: CASRPSAGPNTEAFF
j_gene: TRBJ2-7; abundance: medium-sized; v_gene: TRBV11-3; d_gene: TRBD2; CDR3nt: TGTGCCAGCAAACTAGCGGGAGGGCCGTACGAGCAGTACTTC; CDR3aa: CASKLAGGPYEQYF
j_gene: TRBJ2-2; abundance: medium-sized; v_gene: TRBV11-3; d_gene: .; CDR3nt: TGTGCCAGCAGCCCCGGGGCAGGGGCCACCGGGGAGCTGTTTTTT; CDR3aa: CASSPGAGATGELFF
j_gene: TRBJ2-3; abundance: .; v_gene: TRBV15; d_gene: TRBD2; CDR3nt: TGTGCCACCAGCCCCTCTAGCGGGGGGGCACCTACGCAGTATTTT; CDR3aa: CATSPSSGGAPTQYF
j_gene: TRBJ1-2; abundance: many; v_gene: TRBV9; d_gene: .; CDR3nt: TGTGCCAGCAGCGTAGAAATACGGCTTAACATAAAGGGCTACACCTTC; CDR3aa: CASSVEIRLNIKGYTF
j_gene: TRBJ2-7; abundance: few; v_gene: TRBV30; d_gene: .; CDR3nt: TGTGCCTGGACAGCAGGTAGCTGGGCCTACGAGCAGTACTTC; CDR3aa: CAWTAGSWAYEQYF
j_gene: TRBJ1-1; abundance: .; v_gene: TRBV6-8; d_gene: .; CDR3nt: TGTGCCAGCAGTCGATCTTACGACACTGAAGCTTTCTTT; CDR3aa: CASSRSYDTEAFF
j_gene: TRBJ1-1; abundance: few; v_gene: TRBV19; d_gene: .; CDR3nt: TGTGCCAGTAGTTTAACCACAGGGACGGGAGCTTTCTTT; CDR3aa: CASSLTTGTGAFF
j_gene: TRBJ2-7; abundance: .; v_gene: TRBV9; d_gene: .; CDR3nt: TGTGCCAGCAGCGTAGGGACCTCCAACGGCTACGAGCAGTACTTC; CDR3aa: CASSVGTSNGYEQYF
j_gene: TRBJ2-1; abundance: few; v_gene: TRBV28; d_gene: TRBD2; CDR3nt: TGTGCCAGCAGTACCCCTTTGGGGACTAGTTATGATGAGCAGTTCTTC; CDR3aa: CASSTPLGTSYDEQFF
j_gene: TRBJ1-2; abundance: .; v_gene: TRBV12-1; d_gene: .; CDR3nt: TGTGCCAGCAGCTTTACCGACGACCGGGACAGGGTCCCTATTCTCTATGGCTACACCTTC; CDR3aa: CASSFTDDRDRVPILYGYTF
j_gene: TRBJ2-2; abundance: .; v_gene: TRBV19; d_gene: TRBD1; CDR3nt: TGTGCCAGTAGGACCCGTCCGGGACAGGGATCGGCCGGGGAGCTGTTTTTT; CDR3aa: CASRTRPGQGSAGELFF